The table lists the clone carrying this T cell receptor beta chain with a count of one. Its specificity is not known. Vbeta (60) and Jbeta (13) primers were used in the PCR. In the original analysis: Unique TCR beta chains numbered approximately 80 million in a later analysis, with roughly 11 million shared. The protocol was immunoSEQ multiplex PCR, while the TCRdb copy is restricted to in-frame clones and leaves out a portion. V and J calls and clone size are as listed in that table; D and trimming were resolved from the DNA. The table lists some 150,000 clones, around 81% of them singletons, with around 14% in the top ten. The sample is drawn from a study of cytomegalovirus exposure and HLA in healthy donors. Findings and limits, study-wide: It was confirmed in vitro that three of the CMV-associated chains were specific for CMV antigens.

Germline-derived CDR1 and CDR2 are SGHNT and YENEEA. Trimming took off 5 bases at V and 2 bases at J, with 10 bases between the two ends. The CDR3 contains 13 residues. The chain couples TRBV11-3 to TRBJ2-7; D perhaps matches TRBD1 (5 bases). The sequenced sample consisted of PBMCs. The receptor comes from a woman between 45 and 60 years old in good health and CMV-seronegative. The CDR3 bases are TGTGCCAGCAGCCGGAAAGGGGCCTACGAGCAGTACTTC. Translation: CASSRKGAYEQYF.